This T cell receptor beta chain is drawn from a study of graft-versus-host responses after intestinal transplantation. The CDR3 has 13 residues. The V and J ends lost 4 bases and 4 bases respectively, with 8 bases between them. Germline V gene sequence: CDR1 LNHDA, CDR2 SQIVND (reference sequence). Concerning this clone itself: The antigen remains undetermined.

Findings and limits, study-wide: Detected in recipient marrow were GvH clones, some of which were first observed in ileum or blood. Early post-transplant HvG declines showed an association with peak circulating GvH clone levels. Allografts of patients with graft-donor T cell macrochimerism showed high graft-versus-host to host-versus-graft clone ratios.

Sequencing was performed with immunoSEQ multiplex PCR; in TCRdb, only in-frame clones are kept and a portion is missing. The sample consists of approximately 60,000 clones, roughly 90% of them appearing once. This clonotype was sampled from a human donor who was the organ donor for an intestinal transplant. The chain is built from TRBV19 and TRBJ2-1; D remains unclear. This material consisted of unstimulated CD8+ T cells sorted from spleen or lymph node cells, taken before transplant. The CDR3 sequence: CASSNFLYNEQFF. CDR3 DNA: TGTGCCAGTAGTAACTTCCTTTACAATGAGCAGTTCTTC.